This T cell receptor beta chain was sequenced for a study of T-cell memory formation after mild COVID-19. Study background: TCR clusters were mostly donor specific. Regarding the study as a whole: Detection of some responders pre-infection suggested pre-existing cross-reactive memory T cells participated.

This clonotype was detected ten times or more. What it recognizes is unknown. TCRdb called the 5' RACE reads again in MiXCR, with one record for every CDR3 protein. Altogether tens of thousands of distinct CDR3 sequences are present, about 6% being singletons, with the ten largest covering 0.81%. Germline loops: CDR1 MNHEY, CDR2 SVGEGT. V lost 2 bases to trimming and J lost 14 bases; unmatched junction nucleotides: 8. The CDR3 extends over 14 amino acids. The sequence was collected from an adult who had mild COVID-19 (a few samples of this study predate the infection). Cell type and time point are not known. The chain uses TRBV6-2 or TRBV6-3 and TRBJ2-1; 11 bases map to TRBD2. The sequencing input was PBMCs or a T cell subset sorted from them (not recorded which). CDR3 amino acids: CASSYTGLAAVEFF. As DNA, the CDR3 is TGTGCCAGCAGTTACACGGGACTAGCGGCGGTTGAGTTCTTC.